This is a list of T cell receptor beta chains from one sample in a study of beta chain features in type 1 diabetes. Clones were read by immunoSEQ multiplex PCR, and TCRdb kept only the in-frame ones, dropping some. The table lists about 230,000 clones, over 8.5% of them singletons. The sample was naive CD4+ T cells from blood. These receptors all come from a woman between 18 and 30 years old in good health. CDR3s include the opening cysteine and the closing phenylalanine or tryptophan. The D gene is left open where the match is weak. Size tells how often a clone was seen (once, few, many) or the class of an expanded clone, and some rows leave it out.

clone_size j_call d_call v_call cdr3_aa cdr3_nt
NA TRBJ2-7 TRBD2 TRBV5-1 CASSLPRTSGIDEQYF TGCGCCAGCAGCTTGCCAAGGACTAGCGGGATTGACGAGCAGTACTTC
few TRBJ2-5 TRBD2 TRBV4-1 CASSQERGGPQETQYF TGTGCCAGCAGCCAAGAGCGGGGGGGGCCCCAAGAGACCCAGTACTTC
NA TRBJ1-1 NA TRBV9 CASSSRWTVKNTEAFF TGTGCCAGCAGCTCCCGCTGGACAGTGAAGAACACTGAAGCTTTCTTT
NA TRBJ2-5 NA TRBV2 CASTRGLKRETQYF TGTGCCAGCACCCGGGGACTCAAGAGGGAGACCCAGTACTTC
NA TRBJ1-1 NA TRBV6-5 CASSSTGEAFF TGTGCCAGCAGTTCTACAGGGGAAGCTTTCTTT
NA TRBJ2-7 NA TRBV21-1 CASSGVKGDYEQYF TGTGCCAGCAGCGGGGTTAAGGGGGATTACGAGCAGTACTTC
NA TRBJ1-6 NA TRBV6-6 CASSYSRRDNSPLHF TGTGCCAGCAGTTACTCAAGGCGGGATAATTCACCCCTCCACTTT
few TRBJ1-2 TRBD1 TRBV7-3 CASSAQSGGSYGYTF TGTGCCAGCAGCGCACAATCAGGGGGAAGCTATGGCTACACCTTC
few TRBJ2-7 TRBD2 TRBV11-2 CASSSARRGLAGEQYF TGTGCCAGCAGCTCCGCTAGGCGGGGACTAGCAGGGGAGCAGTACTTC
few TRBJ1-2 TRBD1 TRBV4-2 CASSQDFPGGAYGYTF TGTGCCAGCAGCCAAGATTTCCCAGGGGGCGCCTATGGCTACACCTTC
few TRBJ2-3 TRBD2 TRBV5-4 CAMRGNLAGKADTQYF TGTGCCATGCGCGGGAATCTAGCGGGAAAGGCAGATACGCAGTATTTT
few TRBJ2-5 NA TRBV5-4 CASSVRGLRETQYF TGTGCCAGCAGCGTACGGGGACTTCGGGAGACCCAGTACTTC
few TRBJ1-5 TRBD1 TRBV6-1 CASSVLPGQLNQPQHF TGTGCCAGCAGTGTACTTCCGGGACAGCTCAATCAGCCCCAGCATTTT
NA TRBJ1-1 NA TRBV7-2 CASSPTGPEAFF TGTGCCAGCAGCCCAACTGGGCCTGAAGCTTTCTTT
few TRBJ1-2 NA TRBV6-5 CASSNGGDYGYTF TGTGCCAGCAGCAACGGGGGAGACTATGGCTACACCTTC
few TRBJ2-1 TRBD1 TRBV11-1 CASSAGMDRGYNEQFF TGTGCCAGCAGCGCAGGGATGGACAGGGGCTACAATGAGCAGTTCTTC
NA TRBJ1-5 TRBD1 TRBV30 CAWSGDREGQPQHF TGTGCCTGGAGTGGGGACAGGGAAGGTCAGCCCCAGCATTTT
NA TRBJ1-2 NA TRBV19 CASSAGAGPNYGYTF TGTGCCAGTAGCGCAGGGGCAGGCCCTAACTATGGCTACACCTTC
few TRBJ2-7 NA TRBV6-1 CASSETNRPPYEQYF TGTGCCAGCAGTGAAACTAATCGTCCCCCCTACGAGCAGTACTTC
NA TRBJ2-2 TRBD2 TRBV7-8 CASSSRPLAGANTGELFF TGTGCCAGCAGCTCTCGGCCTCTAGCGGGCGCGAACACCGGGGAGCTGTTTTTT
NA TRBJ2-1 NA TRBV5-1 CASSLAPGSSYNEQFF TGCGCCAGCAGCTTGGCTCCGGGGAGCTCCTACAATGAGCAGTTCTTC
few TRBJ2-7 TRBD2 TRBV9 CASSVGASGGSEQYF TGTGCCAGCAGCGTAGGGGCTAGCGGGGGTAGTGAGCAGTACTTC
few TRBJ1-5 NA TRBV2 CASSDEFNQPQHF TGTGCCAGCAGTGATGAGTTTAATCAGCCCCAGCATTTT
few TRBJ2-1 NA TRBV27 CASSFKTVVYNEQFF TGTGCCAGCAGTTTTAAAACAGTCGTTTACAATGAGCAGTTCTTC
NA TRBJ2-1 NA TRBV6-6 CASSYSGLANEQFF TGTGCCAGCAGTTACTCCGGGCTAGCGAATGAGCAGTTCTTC
NA TRBJ2-5 NA TRBV6-6 CASRGTGLRAGETQYF TGTGCCAGCAGGGGCACAGGGTTAAGGGCGGGAGAGACCCAGTACTTC